This T cell receptor (beta chain) was observed in a study of OX40 agonist ivuxolimab in advanced cancers. Measured with immunoSEQ multiplex PCR; TCRdb has only the in-frame clones, and not every one. The top ten hold 2% to 3% of the sample, which has 55,000 to 70,000 clones, approximately 80% seen once. The germline V gene encodes CDR1 SGHRS and CDR2 YFSETQ. This CDR3 is built from 16 residues. V lost 4 bases, J lost 0 bases, and 16 bases lay in between. The sequence came from an adult with an advanced solid tumor such as melanoma, head and neck, liver or kidney cancer. The chain joins TRBV5-1 to TRBJ1-1; no definite D call. Sequenced here: CD4+ or CD8+ T cells sorted from blood, sampled in a trial of the OX40 agonist ivuxolimab. The CDR3 spells CASSPEAANMNTEAFF. In nucleotides, the CDR3 is TGCGCCAGCAGCCCGGAGGCAGCAAACATGAACACTGAAGCTTTCTTT.